The present T cell receptor beta chain was sequenced within a study of T cells in Graves' hyperthyroidism and ophthalmopathy. Overall study results and limits: In simple terms, a model built on 13 V-J features told ophthalmopathy apart from stable hyperthyroidism.

This CDR3 region has 12 residues. The V end was cut by 3 bases, the J end by 5 bases, with 8 bases between. Germline V gives CDR1 SGHKS, CDR2 YYEKEE (reference sequence). The TCR beta CDR3 regions underwent amplification using RNA transcripts as the source. The TCR CDR3 first-round RT-PCR relied on the HTBI primer set. TCRdb itself ran the multiplex PCR reads through MiXCR, one entry per CDR3 protein. The data contain 410,000 or so distinct CDR3 sequences, 14% to 15% of them singletons. This clonotype showed up just a few times. The antigen remains unidentified. A NOSPECS grade of at least 4, a Clinical Activity Score of at least 3 and duration under 3 months were recorded in ophthalmopathy patients.

The source of this sequence is a man younger than 30 with Graves' ophthalmopathy. Material for sequencing was blood. The chain has TRBV5-5 and TRBJ2-5; D not certain. The CDR3 DNA follows: TGTGCCAGCAGCTCTTATGAGGAGACCCAGTACTTC. Translated: CASSSYEETQYF. The entire variable domain, with the rest obtained from reference TRBV5-5 and TRBJ2-5, is as follows: DAGVTQSPTHLIKTRGQQVTLRCSPISGHKSVSWYQQVLGQGPQFIFQYYEKEERGRGNFPDRFSARQFPNYSSELNVNALLLGDSALYLCASSSYEETQYFGPGTRLLVL.